The rows below give T cell receptor beta chains drawn from one sample of a study of stem cell transplantation in POMP-related autoinflammatory disease. Some clones are missing from TCRdb's copy, which holds only in-frame ones; the method was immunoSEQ multiplex PCR. Altogether some 600 clones are present, roughly 87% being singletons, with the ten largest covering 9.5%. Sample: CD4+ follicular helper T cells (Tfh) from PBMCs. The receptor set was obtained from a human donor in good health. Each CDR3 is given with its conserved first and last residue. The D gene is left open where the match is weak. Size tells how often a clone was seen (once, few, many) or the class of an expanded clone, and some rows leave it out.

>.|TRBJ2-5|TRBV6-6|.
TGTGCCAGCAGTTACTCTGGCGGGCCGGGGGAGACCCAGTACTTC
CASSYSGGPGETQYF
>.|TRBJ2-5|TRBV5-4|TRBD2
TGTGCCAGCAGCGGGGGACTAGTAAAGGAGACCCAGTACTTC
CASSGGLVKETQYF
>.|TRBJ2-5|TRBV29-1|.
TGCAGCGTTGAATTGGCGGCCGAGACCCAGTACTTC
CSVELAAETQYF
>.|TRBJ2-5|TRBV29-1|TRBD1
TGCAGCACGACCGGGACAGGGGAAGAGACCCAGTACTTC
CSTTGTGEETQYF
>.|TRBJ1-3|TRBV30|TRBD1
TGTGCCTGGACCGGGACAGGGCGCTCTGGAAACACCATATATTTT
CAWTGTGRSGNTIYF
>.|TRBJ2-3|TRBV6-1|.
TGTGCCAGCAGCTCGACAGCGAATACGCAGTATTTT
CASSSTANTQYF
>.|TRBJ2-5|TRBV7-6|.
TGTGCCAGCAGCTTAGAGGGGCTGTCTGCTGGGCAGGGACGAGAGACCCAGTACTTC
CASSLEGLSAGQGRETQYF
>few|TRBJ1-5|TRBV4-2|.
TGTGCCAGCAGCCAGGGACATTCTAGCAATCAGCCCCAGCATTTT
CASSQGHSSNQPQHF
>.|TRBJ2-3|TRBV5-1|.
TGCGCCAGCAGCTTGGTAGGGGGGGAGGATACGCAGTATTTT
CASSLVGGEDTQYF
>.|TRBJ2-7|TRBV5-5|TRBD1
TGTGCCAGCAGCAGGGGGCCGAGCTCCTACGAGCAGTACTTC
CASSRGPSSYEQYF
>.|TRBJ2-5|TRBV18|TRBD2
TGTGCCAGCTCGGAGGGACTAGCGGGGGCCGAGACCCAGTACTTC
CASSEGLAGAETQYF
>.|TRBJ2-2|TRBV10-1|TRBD2
TGCGCCAGCAGTGAAATGGAGCGGGGACCTAACACCGGGGAGCTGTTTTTT
CASSEMERGPNTGELFF
>.|TRBJ2-1|TRBV27|TRBD1
TGTGCCAGCAGGAAGGGACAGGGAGGTCAGGGTGAGCAGTTCTTC
CASRKGQGGQGEQFF